The entry below describes one TCR beta chain. This sample is drawn from a study of blood T cell repertoires in COVID-19. The V end lost 7 bases, the J end lost 2 bases, and 12 bases lay between the germline ends. The CDR3 contains 14 residues. The germline gives CDR1 MNHEY, CDR2 SVGAGI. Authors' methods: Amplification of reference gene primers provided the estimated nucleated cell counts. Produced via immunoSEQ multiplex PCR; TCRdb's table is partial and in-frame only. The DNA gave D and trimming, while V, J and clone size come from that table. This sample has around 130,000 clones, with over 85% found just once.

This receptor was obtained from a man in his fifties or sixties with active COVID-19. V is TRBV6-5 and J is TRBJ1-5; no definite D call. Sequencing was performed on peripheral blood. DNA for the CDR3: TGTGCCAGCACTTCGGGAAACGGCAATCAGCCCCAGCATTTT. Translating gives CASTSGNGNQPQHF.